A selection of T cell receptor beta chains follows, all from one sample in a study of T-cell reconstitution after alpha-beta-depleted transplantation in children. MiXCR, applied by TCRdb to the PCR reads, yields one record per CDR3 protein. The table has 780,000 or so distinct CDR3 sequences, under 20% seen once; the top ten hold approximately 5%. Sequences were derived from PBMCs, mostly from graft donor cells, sampled 360 days after TCRalphabeta/CD19-depleted stem cell transplant. Receptors originate from a male patient under 18 who had a stem cell transplant for acute lymphoblastic leukemia, so the T cells may come from the graft donor. The CDR3 runs from the conserved cysteine through the conserved F or W. The D gene is left open where the match is weak. Not all rows give a size; the values are once, few, many and, for expanded clones, a class.

-	TRBV28	TRBD2	TRBJ2-7	CASSQTSGWYYEQYF	TGTGCCAGCAGCCAGACTAGCGGGTGGTACTACGAGCAGTACTTC
few	TRBV20-1	-	TRBJ2-3	CSPRDTQYF	TGCTCTCCACGCGATACGCAGTATTTT
-	TRBV19	-	TRBJ2-7	CASSIWGIGEQYF	TGTGCCAGTAGTATATGGGGAATCGGAGAGCAGTACTTC
-	TRBV7-9	-	TRBJ2-6	CASSTTTFDPGANVLTF	TGTGCCAGCAGCACTACGACCTTCGACCCTGGGGCCAACGTCCTGACTTTC
-	TRBV27	-	TRBJ1-2	CASSLGGYTYGYTF	TGTGCCAGCAGTTTAGGGGGCTACACCTATGGCTACACCTTC
few	TRBV2	-	TRBJ2-5	CASRGVEGTQYF	TGTGCCAGCCGCGGGGTCGAGGGGACCCAGTACTTC
-	TRBV10-3	TRBD2	TRBJ2-7	CAISEIPGLGADEQYF	TGTGCCATCAGTGAGATACCGGGACTAGGGGCCGACGAGCAGTACTTC
few	TRBV10-3	-	TRBJ2-7	CAISESFAGANYEQYF	TGTGCCATCAGTGAGTCGTTCGCAGGGGCCAACTACGAGCAGTACTTC
-	TRBV15	-	TRBJ2-6	CATSGTGRTGANVLTF	TGTGCCACCAGCGGGACCGGACGGACTGGGGCCAACGTCCTGACTTTC
few	TRBV20-1	-	TRBJ1-5	CSARQPNQPQHF	TGCAGTGCTAGACAGCCGAATCAGCCCCAGCATTTT
few	TRBV4-1	-	TRBJ2-1	CASSQDHRAPYNEQFF	TGCGCCAGCAGCCAAGATCACAGGGCCCCATACAATGAGCAGTTCTTC
many	TRBV20-1	TRBD1	TRBJ2-7	CSAIGTENYEQYF	TGCAGTGCTATTGGGACAGAAAACTACGAGCAGTACTTC
-	TRBV29-1	TRBD1	TRBJ2-5	CSVEELTGAPPQETQYF	TGCAGCGTTGAAGAACTAACAGGGGCGCCCCCCCAAGAGACCCAGTACTTC
-	TRBV20-1	-	TRBJ2-1	CSAREAGLTSNEQFF	TGCAGTGCTAGAGAGGCGGGACTCACATCGAATGAGCAGTTCTTC
few	TRBV29-1	-	TRBJ2-7	CSSSRGQLFSYEQYF	TGCAGCTCTAGCAGAGGGCAGTTGTTCTCCTACGAGCAGTACTTC
-	TRBV5-1	-	TRBJ2-5	CASRSGYRQETQYF	TGCGCCAGCCGCTCGGGTTATCGACAAGAGACCCAGTACTTC
-	TRBV15	TRBD1	TRBJ2-7	CATSRTGSHEQYF	TGTGCCACCAGCAGGACAGGGAGCCACGAGCAGTACTTC
few	TRBV3-1	TRBD2	TRBJ2-7	CASSRYLAGGQSYEQYF	TGTGCCAGCAGCCGGTACCTAGCGGGAGGGCAGTCCTACGAGCAGTACTTC
-	TRBV19	-	TRBJ2-7	CASSIIGGSYEQYF	TGTGCCAGTAGTATAATCGGGGGTTCCTACGAGCAGTACTTC
many	TRBV15	TRBD2	TRBJ2-1	CATSREESSYNEQFF	TGTGCCACCAGCCGGGAGGAGAGCTCCTACAATGAGCAGTTCTTC
few	TRBV7-9	-	TRBJ1-1	CASSFRTNRVGTEAFF	TGTGCCAGCAGCTTCCGCACCAACAGGGTTGGAACTGAAGCTTTCTTT
-	TRBV6-5	-	TRBJ2-7	CASSYPGAEQYF	TGTGCCAGCAGCTACCCGGGAGCAGAGCAGTACTTC
few	TRBV20-1	TRBD2	TRBJ2-4	CSAAPGGAKNIQYF	TGCAGTGCCGCCCCGGGAGGAGCCAAAAACATTCAGTACTTC